Sequencing of this T cell receptor (beta chain) was carried out in a study of a mutant IDH1 vaccine in newly diagnosed glioma (dated by TCRdb to the early 2020s). General notes on the study: In the chemotherapy-containing groups, vaccination started alongside temozolomide cycles, whereas in patients who had radiotherapy alone it started 4-6 weeks after radiotherapy. Of the 30 or so patients who were treated, around 62% were male and 37.5% were female, and the mean age was approximately 40 years. Prior to enrollment, standard therapy consisting of radiotherapy alone, temozolomide alone, or radiochemotherapy with temozolomide had been administered to patients, with the combination being received by most patients. The week-35 safety follow-up was designated visit V12, and the week-47 end of study was designated visit V13. Peripheral blood was drawn at six visits: V03 (baseline), V05, V07, V10, V12 and V13. For exploratory analyses, about two dozen treated patients had longitudinal TCRB deep sequencing done wherever samples were available. Study-wide conclusions, independent of this receptor: Selection of PBMC samples for TCRB deep sequencing was based on availability. Pseudoprogression seemed to be unrelated to changes in the top peripheral T cell clonotypes found by TCRB sequencing. Vaccine-induced immune responses across multiple MHC alleles were detected in 90% to 95% of patients. It was noted by the authors that analyses of patient blood samples could not be reproduced owing to sample limitations.

Comment on this clone: Its target antigen remains unknown. No per-base quality is available; no much larger clone lies one base away.

Taken with the paper, the label for time point translates to: week 47, end of study. Every vaccine dose consisted of 300 ug of a 20-mer mutant IDH1 peptide in Montanide, administered subcutaneously together with topical imiquimod. Patients received eight vaccinations in weeks 1, 3, 5, 7, 11, 15, 19 and 23, corresponding to visits V03 through V10. All donors had newly diagnosed IDH1-mutant astrocytomas of WHO grade 3 or 4 that showed loss of nuclear ATRX. The samples were drawn from NOA16, a multicentre, single-arm, open-label phase I trial in Germany that tested a mutant IDH1 peptide vaccine in humans for the first time. Genomic DNA for TCRB sequencing was isolated from EDTA blood with the DNeasy Blood and Tissue Kit. The germline V gene (reference sequence) provides CDR1 LNHDA and CDR2 SQIVND. Measured from the cysteine to the phenylalanine, the CDR3 is 11 residues long. Left in the record is the CDR3 DNA by itself, 33 bases read in frame from the first base. A distance of 9 bases separates the germline ends of V and J, which lose 8 bases and 5 bases respectively.

Library prep was done by the immunoSEQ multiplex PCR assay. Following the manufacturer's protocol, the hsTCRB Kit was used to amplify rearranged TCR beta chain sequences. Sequencing of TCRB libraries was carried out on an Illumina MiSeq. As for the original processing: The kit vendor's proprietary platform handled demultiplexing, trimming and gene mapping. The table comes from immuneACCESS by way of TCRdb, which keeps in-frame sequences with V and J called. Part of the clones is missing from these tables; in studies checked, under half for an unresolved V gene and the rest for unknown reasons. V, J and clone size derive from that table, while D and trimming were established from the DNA sequence. This sample has 60,000 to 65,000 clones in its table, and about four fifths of those were observed once. The ten largest make up 3.5% to 4.5% of the sample.

The source is a man between 25 and 39 years old with glioma. The chain employs TRBV19 and TRBJ2-5, and possibly TRBD2, on 5 matching bases. The specimen was PBMCs, collected from a glioma patient whose treatment included an IDH1 peptide vaccine. The bases read TGTGCCAGTCCCACGGGGGAGACCCAGTACTTC. It translates to CASPTGETQYF. Outside the CDR3, residues come from the reference TRBV19 and TRBJ2-5 proteins, so the full variable domain is: DGGITQSPKYLFRKEGQNVTLSCEQNLNHDAMYWYRQDPGQGLRLIYYSQIVNDFQKGDIAEGYSVSREKKESFPLTVTSAQKNPTAFYLCASPTGETQYFGPGTRLLVL.